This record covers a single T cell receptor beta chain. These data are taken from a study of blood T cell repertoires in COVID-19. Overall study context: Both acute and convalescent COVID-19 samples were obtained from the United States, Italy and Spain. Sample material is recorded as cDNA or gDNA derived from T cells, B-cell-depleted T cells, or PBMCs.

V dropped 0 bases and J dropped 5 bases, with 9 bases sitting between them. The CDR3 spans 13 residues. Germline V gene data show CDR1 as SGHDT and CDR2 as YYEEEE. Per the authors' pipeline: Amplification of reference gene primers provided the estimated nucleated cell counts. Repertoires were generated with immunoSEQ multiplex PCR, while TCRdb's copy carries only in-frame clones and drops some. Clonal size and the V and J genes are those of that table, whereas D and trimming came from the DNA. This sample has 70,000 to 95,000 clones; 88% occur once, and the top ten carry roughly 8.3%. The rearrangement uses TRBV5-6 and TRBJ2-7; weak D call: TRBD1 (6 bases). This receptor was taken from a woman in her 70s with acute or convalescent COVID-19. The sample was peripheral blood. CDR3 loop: CASSLGQGNEQYF. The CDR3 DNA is TGTGCCAGCAGCTTGGGGCAGGGGAACGAGCAGTACTTC. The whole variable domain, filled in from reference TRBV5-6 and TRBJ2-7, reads DAGVTQSPTHLIKTRGQQVTLRCSPKSGHDTVSWYQQALGQGPQFIFQYYEEEERQRGNFPDRFSGHQFPNYSSELNVNALLLGDSALYLCASSLGQGNEQYFGPGTRLTVT.